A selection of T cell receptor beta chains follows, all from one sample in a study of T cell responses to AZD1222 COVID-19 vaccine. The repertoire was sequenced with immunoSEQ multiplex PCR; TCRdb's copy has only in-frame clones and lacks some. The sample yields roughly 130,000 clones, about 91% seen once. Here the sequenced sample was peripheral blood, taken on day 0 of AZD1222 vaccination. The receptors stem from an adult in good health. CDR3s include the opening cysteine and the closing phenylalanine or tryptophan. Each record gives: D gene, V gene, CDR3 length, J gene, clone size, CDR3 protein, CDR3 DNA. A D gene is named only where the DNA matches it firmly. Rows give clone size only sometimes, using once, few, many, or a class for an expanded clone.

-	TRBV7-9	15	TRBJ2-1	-	CASSFAGISYNEQFF	TGTGCCAGCAGCTTTGCGGGCATATCCTACAATGAGCAGTTCTTC
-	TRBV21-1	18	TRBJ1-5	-	CASSKVVLLGGSPGPQHF	TGTGCCAGCAGCAAAGTTGTCCTTCTGGGGGGGTCTCCGGGGCCCCAGCATTTT
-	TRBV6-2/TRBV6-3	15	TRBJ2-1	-	CASSYHRNSYNEQFF	TGTGCCAGCAGTTACCACAGGAACTCCTACAATGAGCAGTTCTTC
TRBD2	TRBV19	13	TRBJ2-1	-	CASTAGEYNEQFF	TGTGCCAGTACGGCGGGAGAATACAATGAGCAGTTCTTC
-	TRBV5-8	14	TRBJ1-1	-	CASSLAVGNTEAFF	TGTGCCAGCAGCTTGGCCGTTGGAAACACTGAAGCTTTCTTT
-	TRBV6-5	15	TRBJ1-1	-	CASSYSVGMNTEAFF	TGTGCCAGCAGTTACTCGGTGGGAATGAACACTGAAGCTTTCTTT
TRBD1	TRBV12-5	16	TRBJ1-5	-	CASGLGTGGGNQPQHF	TGTGCTAGTGGTTTGGGGACAGGGGGCGGCAATCAGCCCCAGCATTTT
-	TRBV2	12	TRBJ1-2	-	CASGLGPMVSTF	TGTGCCAGCGGCTTAGGGCCGATGGTTAGCACCTTC
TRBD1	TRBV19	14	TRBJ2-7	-	CASSTGTGSYEQYF	TGTGCCAGTAGTACCGGGACAGGTTCCTACGAGCAGTACTTC
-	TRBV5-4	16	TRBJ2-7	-	CASSSLTGTKQYEQYF	TGTGCCAGCAGCTCGTTGACCGGGACAAAGCAATACGAGCAGTACTTC
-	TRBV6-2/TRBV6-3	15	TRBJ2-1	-	CASSPGPPTYNEQFF	TGTGCCAGCAGTCCCGGACCGCCGACGTACAATGAGCAGTTCTTC
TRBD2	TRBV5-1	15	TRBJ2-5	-	CASSRGRAGVETQYF	TGCGCCAGCAGCCGAGGGAGAGCGGGAGTTGAGACCCAGTACTTC
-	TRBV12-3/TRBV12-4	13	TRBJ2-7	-	CASSFENAYEQYF	TGTGCCAGCAGTTTTGAGAATGCCTACGAGCAGTACTTC
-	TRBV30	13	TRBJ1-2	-	CAWSVPGGYGYTF	TGTGCCTGGAGTGTACCGGGGGGCTATGGCTACACCTTC
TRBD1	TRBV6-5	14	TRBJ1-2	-	CASSYLGQGNGYTF	TGTGCCAGCAGTTACCTGGGACAGGGAAATGGCTACACCTTC
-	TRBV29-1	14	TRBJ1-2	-	CSAPPQNANYGYTF	TGCAGCGCCCCCCCCCAGAACGCTAACTATGGCTACACCTTC
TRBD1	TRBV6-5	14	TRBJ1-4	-	CASSPPGQGAKLFF	TGTGCCAGCAGCCCACCGGGACAGGGTGCAAAACTGTTTTTT
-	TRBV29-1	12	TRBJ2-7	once	CSVGQGSNEQYF	TGCAGCGTTGGCCAGGGGTCGAACGAGCAGTACTTC
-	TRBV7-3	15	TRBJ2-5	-	CASSQMGGGQETQYF	TGTGCCAGCAGCCAGATGGGAGGGGGTCAAGAGACCCAGTACTTC
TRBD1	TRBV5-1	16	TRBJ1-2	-	CASSLGDRAAYYGYTF	TGCGCCAGCAGCTTGGGGGACAGGGCCGCTTACTATGGCTACACCTTC
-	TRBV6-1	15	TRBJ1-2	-	CASSEARGTGYGYTF	TGTGCCAGCAGTGAAGCTCGGGGTACGGGCTATGGCTACACCTTC
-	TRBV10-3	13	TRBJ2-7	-	CAIRAGGGSEQYF	TGTGCCATCAGGGCAGGGGGGGGGAGCGAGCAGTACTTC
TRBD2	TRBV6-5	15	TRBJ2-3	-	CASGTSGSQADTQYF	TGTGCCAGCGGGACTAGCGGGAGTCAGGCAGATACGCAGTATTTT
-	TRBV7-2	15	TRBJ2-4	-	CASSLISASKNIQYF	TGTGCCAGCAGCTTAATCTCCGCGTCCAAAAACATTCAGTACTTC
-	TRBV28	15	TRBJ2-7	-	CASSLSGAHSYEQYF	TGTGCCAGCAGTTTATCCGGGGCCCACTCCTACGAGCAGTACTTC
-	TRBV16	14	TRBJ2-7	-	CASSRRDISYEQYF	TGTGCCAGCAGCCGACGGGACATATCCTACGAGCAGTACTTC
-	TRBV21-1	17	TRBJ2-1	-	CASSKDLAESSYNEQFF	TGTGCCAGCAGCAAAGACCTAGCGGAGAGCTCCTACAATGAGCAGTTCTTC
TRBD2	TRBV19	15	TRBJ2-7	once	CASTSGTSGRYEQYF	TGTGCCAGTACCTCCGGGACTAGCGGGAGGTACGAGCAGTACTTC
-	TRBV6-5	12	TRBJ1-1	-	CASILENTEAFF	TGTGCCAGCATCTTGGAGAACACTGAAGCTTTCTTT
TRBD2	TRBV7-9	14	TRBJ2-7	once	CASSPRAGGYEQYF	TGTGCCAGCAGCCCGAGAGCGGGAGGCTACGAGCAGTACTTC
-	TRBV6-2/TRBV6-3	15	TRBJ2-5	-	CASSYGGVAQETQYF	TGTGCCAGCAGTTACGGTGGGGTAGCCCAAGAGACCCAGTACTTC
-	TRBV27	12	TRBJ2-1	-	CASRYLSDEQFF	TGTGCCAGCAGGTATCTCTCCGATGAGCAGTTCTTC
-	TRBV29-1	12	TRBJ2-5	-	CSVGTSGETQYF	TGCAGCGTTGGGACAAGCGGGGAGACCCAGTACTTC
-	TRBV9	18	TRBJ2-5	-	CASSVAGGTGTYQETQYF	TGTGCCAGCAGCGTAGCTGGGGGAACCGGGACGTACCAAGAGACCCAGTACTTC
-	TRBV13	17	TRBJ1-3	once	CASSLRATEYSGNTIYF	TGTGCCAGCAGCTTGCGAGCGACGGAGTACTCTGGAAACACCATATATTTT
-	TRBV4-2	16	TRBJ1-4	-	CASSQSVTGGNEKLFF	TGTGCCAGCAGCCAAAGCGTAACGGGAGGTAATGAAAAACTGTTTTTT
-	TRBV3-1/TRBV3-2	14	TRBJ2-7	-	CASSSPDRRREQYF	TGTGCCAGCAGCTCACCAGACCGCCGGAGGGAGCAGTACTTC
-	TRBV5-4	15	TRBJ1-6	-	CASSYRTLNNSPLHF	TGTGCCAGCAGCTACCGGACACTCAATAATTCACCCCTCCACTTT
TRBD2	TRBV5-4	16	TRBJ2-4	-	CASSLGLAGKDDIQYF	TGTGCCAGCAGCTTGGGACTAGCGGGAAAAGACGACATTCAGTACTTC
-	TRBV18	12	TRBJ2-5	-	CASSPRAETQYF	TGTGCCAGCTCACCTCGCGCGGAGACCCAGTACTTC
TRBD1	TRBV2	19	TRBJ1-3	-	CATQYWRQGSPLPGNTIYF	TGTGCCACCCAGTACTGGAGACAGGGTAGCCCTCTGCCTGGAAACACCATATATTTT
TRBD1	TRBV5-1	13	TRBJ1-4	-	CASSQGDNEKLFF	TGCGCCAGCAGTCAGGGGGATAATGAAAAACTGTTTTTT
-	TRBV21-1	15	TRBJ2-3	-	CASTRLAGDADTQYF	TGTGCCAGCACCCGACTAGCGGGAGATGCTGATACGCAGTATTTT
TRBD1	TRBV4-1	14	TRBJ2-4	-	CASQGQGLGNIQYF	TGCGCCAGCCAGGGACAGGGCCTAGGAAACATTCAGTACTTC
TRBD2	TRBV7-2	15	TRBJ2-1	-	CASSRGLAGSNEQFF	TGTGCCAGCAGCCGGGGACTAGCGGGATCCAATGAGCAGTTCTTC
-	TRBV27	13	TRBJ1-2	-	CASSLSAGYGYTF	TGTGCCAGCAGTTTATCGGCAGGCTATGGCTACACCTTC
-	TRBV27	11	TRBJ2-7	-	CASSLGYEQYF	TGTGCCAGCAGTTTGGGGTACGAGCAGTACTTC
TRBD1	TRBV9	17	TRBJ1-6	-	CASSHRDRHSYNSPLHF	TGTGCCAGCAGCCATCGGGACAGACACTCCTATAATTCACCCCTCCACTTT
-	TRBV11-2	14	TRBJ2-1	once	CASSPTWGYNEQFF	TGTGCCAGCAGCCCTACATGGGGCTACAATGAGCAGTTCTTC
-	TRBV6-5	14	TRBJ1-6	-	CASSKRQDLAPLHF	TGTGCCAGCAGCAAAAGACAGGACCTGGCACCCCTCCACTTT
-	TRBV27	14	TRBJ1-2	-	CASSLAREAYGYTF	TGTGCCAGCAGTTTAGCCAGGGAGGCCTATGGCTACACCTTC
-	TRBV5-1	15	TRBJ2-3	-	CASSLVTPSTDTQYF	TGCGCCAGCAGCCTAGTGACACCATCCACAGATACGCAGTATTTT
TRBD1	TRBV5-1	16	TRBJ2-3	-	CASSPGRGRITDTQYF	TGCGCCAGCAGCCCAGGCAGGGGGCGAATCACAGATACGCAGTATTTT
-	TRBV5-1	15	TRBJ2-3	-	CASSLEIGSTDTQYF	TGCGCCAGCAGCTTGGAAATCGGGAGCACAGATACGCAGTATTTT
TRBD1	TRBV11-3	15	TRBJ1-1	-	CASSLAGQGRTEAFF	TGTGCCAGCAGCTTAGCCGGACAGGGGCGCACTGAAGCTTTCTTT